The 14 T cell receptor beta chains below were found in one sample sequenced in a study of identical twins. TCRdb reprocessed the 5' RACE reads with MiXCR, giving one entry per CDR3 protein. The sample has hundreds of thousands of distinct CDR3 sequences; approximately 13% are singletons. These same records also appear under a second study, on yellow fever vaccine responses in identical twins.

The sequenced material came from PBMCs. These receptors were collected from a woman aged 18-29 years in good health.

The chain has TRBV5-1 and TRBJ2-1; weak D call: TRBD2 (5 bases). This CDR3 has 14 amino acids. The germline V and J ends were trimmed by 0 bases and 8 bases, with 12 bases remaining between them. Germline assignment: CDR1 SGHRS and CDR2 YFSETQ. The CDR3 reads CASSLELVIDEQFF. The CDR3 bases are TGCGCCAGCAGCTTGGAACTAGTAATCGATGAGCAGTTCTTC.

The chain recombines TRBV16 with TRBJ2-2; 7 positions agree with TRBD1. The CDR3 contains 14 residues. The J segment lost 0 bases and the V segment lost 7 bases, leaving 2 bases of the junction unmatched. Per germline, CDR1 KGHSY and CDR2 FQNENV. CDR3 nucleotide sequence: TGTGCCAGCACCGGACAGGCGAACACCGGGGAGCTGTTTTTT. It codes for CASTGQANTGELFF.

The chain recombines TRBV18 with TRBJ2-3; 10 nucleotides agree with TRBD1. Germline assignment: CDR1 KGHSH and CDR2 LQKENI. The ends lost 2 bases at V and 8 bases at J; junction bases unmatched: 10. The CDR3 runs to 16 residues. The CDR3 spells CASSPTLTGGLGTQYF. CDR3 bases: TGTGCCAGCTCACCAACCCTGACAGGGGGCCTGGGTACGCAGTATTTT.

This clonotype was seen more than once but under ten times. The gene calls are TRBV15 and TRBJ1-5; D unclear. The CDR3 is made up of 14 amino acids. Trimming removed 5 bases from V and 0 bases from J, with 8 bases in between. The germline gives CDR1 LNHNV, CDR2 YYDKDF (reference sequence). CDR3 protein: CATSAGPSNQPQHF. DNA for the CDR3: TGTGCCACCAGCGCAGGACCTAGCAATCAGCCCCAGCATTTT.

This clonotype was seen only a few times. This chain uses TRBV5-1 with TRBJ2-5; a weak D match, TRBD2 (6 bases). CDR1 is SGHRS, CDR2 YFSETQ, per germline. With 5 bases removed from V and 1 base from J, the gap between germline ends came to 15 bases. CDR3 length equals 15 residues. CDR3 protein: CASRILSGPQETQYF. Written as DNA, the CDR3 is TGCGCCAGCAGGATCCTCAGCGGGCCCCAAGAGACCCAGTACTTC.

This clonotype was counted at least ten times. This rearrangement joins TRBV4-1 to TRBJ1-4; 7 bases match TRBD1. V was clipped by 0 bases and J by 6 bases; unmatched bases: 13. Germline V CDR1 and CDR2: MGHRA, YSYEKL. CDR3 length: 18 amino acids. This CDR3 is CASSQDLLRGRTDEKLFF. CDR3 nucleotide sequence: TGCGCCAGCAGCCAAGATCTCCTCAGGGGGAGGACGGATGAAAAACTGTTTTTT.

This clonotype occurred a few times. CDR3 amino acids: CASSLDRGPGTEAFF. As DNA, the CDR3 is TGTGCCAGCAGCTTAGATAGGGGCCCGGGCACTGAAGCTTTCTTT. This chain links TRBV11-2 with TRBJ1-1; TRBD1 is a possible D gene (5 bases). CDR1 and CDR2 from the germline V gene are SGHAT and FQNNGV. The V end lost 0 bases, the J end lost 4 bases, and 12 bases lay between the germline ends. The CDR3 totals 15 residues.

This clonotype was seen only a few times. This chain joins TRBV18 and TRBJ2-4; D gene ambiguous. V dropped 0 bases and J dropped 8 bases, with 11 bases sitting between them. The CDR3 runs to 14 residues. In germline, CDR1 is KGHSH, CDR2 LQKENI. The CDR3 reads CASSPPERAHIQYF. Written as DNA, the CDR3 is TGTGCCAGCTCACCACCGGAGCGTGCGCACATTCAGTACTTC.

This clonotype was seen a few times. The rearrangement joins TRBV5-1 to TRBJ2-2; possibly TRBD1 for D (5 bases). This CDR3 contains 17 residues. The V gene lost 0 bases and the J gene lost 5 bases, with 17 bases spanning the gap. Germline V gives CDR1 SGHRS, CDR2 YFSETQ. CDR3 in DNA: TGCGCCAGCAGCTTGGCCGTGGGGCCGATAGGGACCGGGGAGCTGTTTTTT. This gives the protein CASSLAVGPIGTGELFF.

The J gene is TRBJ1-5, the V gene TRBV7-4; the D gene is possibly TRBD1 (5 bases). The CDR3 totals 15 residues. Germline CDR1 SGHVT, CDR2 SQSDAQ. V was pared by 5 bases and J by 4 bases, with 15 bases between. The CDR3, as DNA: TGTGCCAGCAGCCCCGAGGGACGGGGAAATCAGCCCCAGCATTTT. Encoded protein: CASSPEGRGNQPQHF.

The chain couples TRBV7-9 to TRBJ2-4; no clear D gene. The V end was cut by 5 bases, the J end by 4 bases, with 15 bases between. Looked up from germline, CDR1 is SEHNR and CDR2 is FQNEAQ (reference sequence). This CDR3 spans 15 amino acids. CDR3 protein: CASSLLTFGKNIQYF. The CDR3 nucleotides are TGTGCCAGCAGCCTGCTTACGTTTGGAAAAAACATTCAGTACTTC.

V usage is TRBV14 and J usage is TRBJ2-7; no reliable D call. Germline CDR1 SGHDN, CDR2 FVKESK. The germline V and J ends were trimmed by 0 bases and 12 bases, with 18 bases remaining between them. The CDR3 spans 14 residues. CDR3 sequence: CASSQDLTVRPAYF. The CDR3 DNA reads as TGTGCCAGCAGCCAAGATCTGACGGTTCGACCGGCGTACTTC.

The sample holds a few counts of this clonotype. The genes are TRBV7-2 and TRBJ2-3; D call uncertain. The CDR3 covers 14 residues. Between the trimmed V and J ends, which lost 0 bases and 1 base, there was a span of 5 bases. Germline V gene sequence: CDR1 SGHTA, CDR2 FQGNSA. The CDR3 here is CASSLAFGTDTQYF. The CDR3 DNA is TGTGCCAGCAGCTTAGCTTTTGGCACAGATACGCAGTATTTT.

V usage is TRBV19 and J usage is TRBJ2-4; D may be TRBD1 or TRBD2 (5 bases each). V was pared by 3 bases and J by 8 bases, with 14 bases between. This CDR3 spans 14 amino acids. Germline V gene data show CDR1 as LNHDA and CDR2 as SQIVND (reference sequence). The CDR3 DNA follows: TGTGCCAGTAGTATCATTCAGGGAGTGGACATTCAGTACTTC. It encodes CASSIIQGVDIQYF.